This TCR beta chain was obtained from a study of blood T cell repertoires in COVID-19. Study in general: Collection of acute and convalescent COVID-19 samples took place in the United States, Italy and Spain. From T cells, B-cell-depleted T cells, or PBMCs came the material, which was cDNA or gDNA.

In the study's own analysis: Reference gene primer amplification gave estimated nucleated cell counts. This table comes from immunoSEQ multiplex PCR, and its TCRdb copy is limited to in-frame clones, with some not included. V, J and clone size reflect that table, while D and trimming were determined from the DNA. The table has tens of thousands of clones, around 80% seen once. The CDR3 length is 13 residues. Looked up from germline, CDR1 is SNHLY and CDR2 is FYNNEI. The V gene lost 0 bases and the J gene lost 4 bases, with 6 bases spanning the gap. The J gene is TRBJ1-1, the V gene TRBV2; perhaps TRBD1 as D (6 bases). The sequencing sample was made of peripheral blood. The sequence derives from an older man with acute or convalescent COVID-19. The CDR3 sequence is CASSEAGGTEAFF. The CDR3 nucleotides are TGTGCCAGCAGTGAAGCAGGGGGCACTGAAGCTTTCTTT.